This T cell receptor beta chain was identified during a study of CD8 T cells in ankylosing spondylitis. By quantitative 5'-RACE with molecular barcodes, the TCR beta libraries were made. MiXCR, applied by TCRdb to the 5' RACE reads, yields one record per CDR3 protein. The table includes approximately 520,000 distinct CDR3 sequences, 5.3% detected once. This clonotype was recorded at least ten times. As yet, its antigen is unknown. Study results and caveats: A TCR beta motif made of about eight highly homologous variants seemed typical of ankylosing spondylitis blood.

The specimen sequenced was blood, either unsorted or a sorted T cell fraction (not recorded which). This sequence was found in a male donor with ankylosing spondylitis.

CDR3 protein: CASNSGTGTSEQYF. The DNA of the CDR3 is TGTGCCAGCAATTCCGGGACAGGGACCAGCGAGCAGTACTTC. The chain uses TRBV6-5 and TRBJ2-7; TRBD1 matches 9 bases. The CDR3 is 14 amino acids. The germline V gene has CDR1 MNHEY and CDR2 SVGAGI. V dropped 7 bases and J dropped 6; count of bases not matched to a gene: 10.